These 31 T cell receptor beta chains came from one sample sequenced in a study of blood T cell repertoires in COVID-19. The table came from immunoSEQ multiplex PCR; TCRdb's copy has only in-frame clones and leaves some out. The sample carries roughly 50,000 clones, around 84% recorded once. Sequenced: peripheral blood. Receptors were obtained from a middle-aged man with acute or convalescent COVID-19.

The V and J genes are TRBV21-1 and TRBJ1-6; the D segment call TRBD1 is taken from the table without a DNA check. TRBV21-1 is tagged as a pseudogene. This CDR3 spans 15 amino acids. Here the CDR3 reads CASSKRDRGKSPLHF. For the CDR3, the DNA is TGTGCCAGCAGCAAAAGGGACAGGGGGAAATCACCCCTCCACTTT.

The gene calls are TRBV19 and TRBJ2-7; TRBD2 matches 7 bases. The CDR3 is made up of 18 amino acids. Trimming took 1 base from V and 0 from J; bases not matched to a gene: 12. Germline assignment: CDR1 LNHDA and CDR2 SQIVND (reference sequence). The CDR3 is CASSIASRAGGSSYEQYF. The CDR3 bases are TGTGCCAGTAGTATAGCCAGCCGGGCGGGCGGGAGCTCCTACGAGCAGTACTTC.

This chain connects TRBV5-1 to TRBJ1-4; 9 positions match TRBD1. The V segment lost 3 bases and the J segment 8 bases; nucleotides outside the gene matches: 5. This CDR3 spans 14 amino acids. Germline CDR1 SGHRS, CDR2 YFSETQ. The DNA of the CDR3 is TGCGCCAGCAGCTCGGGACAGGGAACAGAAAAACTGTTTTTT. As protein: CASSSGQGTEKLFF.

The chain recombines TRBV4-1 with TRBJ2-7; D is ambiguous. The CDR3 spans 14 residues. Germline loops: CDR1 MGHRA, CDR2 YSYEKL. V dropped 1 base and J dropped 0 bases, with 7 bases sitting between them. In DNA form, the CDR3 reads TGCGCCAGCAGCCAAGCTGTGTACTCCTACGAGCAGTACTTC. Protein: CASSQAVYSYEQYF.

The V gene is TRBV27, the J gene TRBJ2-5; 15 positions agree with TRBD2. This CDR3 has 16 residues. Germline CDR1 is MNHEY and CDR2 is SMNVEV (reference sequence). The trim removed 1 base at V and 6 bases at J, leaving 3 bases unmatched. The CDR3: CASSLWTSGGAQTQYF. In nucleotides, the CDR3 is TGTGCCAGCAGTTTATGGACTAGCGGGGGGGCGCAGACCCAGTACTTC.

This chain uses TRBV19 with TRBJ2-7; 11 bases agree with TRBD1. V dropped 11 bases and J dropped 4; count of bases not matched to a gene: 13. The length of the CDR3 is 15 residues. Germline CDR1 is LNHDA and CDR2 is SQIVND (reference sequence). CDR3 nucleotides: TGTGCCGCGGGATCCGCCGGACAGGGGGCTTACGAGCAGTACTTC. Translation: CAAGSAGQGAYEQYF.

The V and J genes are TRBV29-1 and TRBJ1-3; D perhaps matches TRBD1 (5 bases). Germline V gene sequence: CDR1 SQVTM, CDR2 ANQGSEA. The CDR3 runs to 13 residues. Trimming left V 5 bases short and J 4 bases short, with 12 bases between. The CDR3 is CSVPGQSGNTIYF. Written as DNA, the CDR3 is TGCAGCGTTCCCGGACAATCAGGAAACACCATATATTTT.

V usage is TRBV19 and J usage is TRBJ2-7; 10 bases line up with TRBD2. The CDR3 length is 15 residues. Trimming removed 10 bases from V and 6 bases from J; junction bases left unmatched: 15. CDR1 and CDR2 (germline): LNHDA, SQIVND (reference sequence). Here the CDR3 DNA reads TGTGCCACGAAGGAGGAAGCGGGAGGGCCCAGCGAGCAGTACTTC. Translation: CATKEEAGGPSEQYF.

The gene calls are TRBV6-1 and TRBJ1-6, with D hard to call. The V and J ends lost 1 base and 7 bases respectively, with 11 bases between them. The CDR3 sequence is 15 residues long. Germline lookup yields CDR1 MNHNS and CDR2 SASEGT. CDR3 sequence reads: CASSEGRVANSPLHF. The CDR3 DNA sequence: TGTGCCAGCAGTGAAGGGAGGGTAGCGAATTCACCCCTCCACTTT.

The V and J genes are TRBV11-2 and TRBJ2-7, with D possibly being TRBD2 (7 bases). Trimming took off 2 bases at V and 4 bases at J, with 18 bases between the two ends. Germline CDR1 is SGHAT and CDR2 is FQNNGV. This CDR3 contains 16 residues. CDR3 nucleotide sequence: TGTGCCAGCAGCTTAAAGTATACGGGGGGCCTGTACGAGCAGTACTTC. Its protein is CASSLKYTGGLYEQYF.

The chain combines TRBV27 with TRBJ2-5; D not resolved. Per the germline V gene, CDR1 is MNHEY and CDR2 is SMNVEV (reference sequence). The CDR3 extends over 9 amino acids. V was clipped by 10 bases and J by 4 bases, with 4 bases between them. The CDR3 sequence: CANGETQYF. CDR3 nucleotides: TGTGCCAACGGAGAGACCCAGTACTTC.

CDR3 amino acids: CASSGEYTNTEAFF. CDR3 nucleotides: TGTGCCAGCAGCGGAGAGTATACGAACACTGAAGCTTTCTTT. V and J are TRBV7-9 and TRBJ1-1; D is uncertain. The germline V and J ends were trimmed by 5 bases and 1 base, with 11 bases remaining between them. Germline CDR1 is SEHNR and CDR2 is FQNEAQ (reference sequence). The CDR3 covers 14 residues.

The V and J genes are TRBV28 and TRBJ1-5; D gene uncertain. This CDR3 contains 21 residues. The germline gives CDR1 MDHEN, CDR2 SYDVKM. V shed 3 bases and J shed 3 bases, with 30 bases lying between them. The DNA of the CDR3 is TGTGCCAGCAGTTTCCCCGTCCGGTCCCAACGAACCTCCACTAACAATCAGCCCCAGCATTTT. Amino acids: CASSFPVRSQRTSTNNQPQHF.

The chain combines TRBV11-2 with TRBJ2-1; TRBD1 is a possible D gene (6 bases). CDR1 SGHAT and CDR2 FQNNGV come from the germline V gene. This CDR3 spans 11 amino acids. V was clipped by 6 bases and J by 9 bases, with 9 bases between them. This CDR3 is CASSHRAEQFF. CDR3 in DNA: TGTGCCAGCAGTCACAGGGCTGAGCAGTTCTTC. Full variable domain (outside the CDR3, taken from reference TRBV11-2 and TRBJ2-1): EAGVAQSPRYKIIEKRQSVAFWCNPISGHATLYWYQQILGQGPKLLIQFQNNGVVDDSQLPKDRFSAERLKGVDSTLKIQPAKLEDSAVYLCASSHRAEQFFGPGTRLTVL.

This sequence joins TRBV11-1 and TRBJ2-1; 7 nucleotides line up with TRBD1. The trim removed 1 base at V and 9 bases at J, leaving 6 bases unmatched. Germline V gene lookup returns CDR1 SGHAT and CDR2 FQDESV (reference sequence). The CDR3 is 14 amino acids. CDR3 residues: CASSLEGQMSEQFF. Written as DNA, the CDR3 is TGTGCCAGCAGCTTAGAGGGACAGATGAGTGAGCAGTTCTTC.

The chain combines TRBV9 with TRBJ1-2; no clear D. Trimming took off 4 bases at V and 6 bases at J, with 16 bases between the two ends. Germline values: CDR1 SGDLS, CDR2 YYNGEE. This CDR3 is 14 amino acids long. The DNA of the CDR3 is TGTGCCAGCAGCTCAACGACCGGGTTAAATGGCTACACCTTC. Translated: CASSSTTGLNGYTF.

The CDR3 nucleotides read TGTGCCAGCAGCACCGGACGGACTAGCGAGCAGTACTTC. Encoded protein: CASSTGRTSEQYF. This rearrangement joins TRBV7-2 to TRBJ2-7, with 7 bases identical to TRBD2. The trim removed 5 bases at V and 6 bases at J, leaving 7 bases unmatched. Germline CDR1 SGHTA, CDR2 FQGNSA. CDR3 length: 13 residues.

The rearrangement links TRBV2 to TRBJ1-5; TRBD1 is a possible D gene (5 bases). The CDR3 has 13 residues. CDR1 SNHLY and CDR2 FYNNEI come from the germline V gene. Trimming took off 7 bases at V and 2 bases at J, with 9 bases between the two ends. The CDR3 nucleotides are TGTGCCAGCAAGCAGACAGGCAATCAGCCCCAGCATTTT. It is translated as CASKQTGNQPQHF.

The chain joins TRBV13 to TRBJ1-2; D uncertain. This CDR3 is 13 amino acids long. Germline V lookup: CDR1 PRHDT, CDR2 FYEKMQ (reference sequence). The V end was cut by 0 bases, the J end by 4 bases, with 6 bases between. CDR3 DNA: TGTGCCAGCAGCTTAGGCAAGAGCTATGGCTACACCTTC. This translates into CASSLGKSYGYTF.

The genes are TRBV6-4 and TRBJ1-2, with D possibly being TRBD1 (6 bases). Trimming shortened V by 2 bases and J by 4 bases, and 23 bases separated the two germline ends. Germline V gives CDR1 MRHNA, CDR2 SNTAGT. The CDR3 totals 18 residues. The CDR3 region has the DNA TGTGCCAGCAGTGACGAATATATGGCTACAGGGCGTTTCTATGGCTACACCTTC. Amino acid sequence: CASSDEYMATGRFYGYTF.

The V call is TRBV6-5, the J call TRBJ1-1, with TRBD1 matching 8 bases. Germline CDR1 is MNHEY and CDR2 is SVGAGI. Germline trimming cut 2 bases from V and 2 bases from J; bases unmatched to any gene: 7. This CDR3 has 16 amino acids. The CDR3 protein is CASSYDRGGRNTEAFF. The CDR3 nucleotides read TGTGCCAGCAGTTACGACAGGGGAGGTCGTAACACTGAAGCTTTCTTT.

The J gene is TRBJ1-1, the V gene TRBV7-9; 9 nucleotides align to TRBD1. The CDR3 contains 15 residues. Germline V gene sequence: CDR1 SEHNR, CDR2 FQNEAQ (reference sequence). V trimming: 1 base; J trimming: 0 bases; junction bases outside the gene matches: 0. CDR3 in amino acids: CASSLGTGVNTEAFF. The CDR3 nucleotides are TGTGCCAGCAGCTTAGGGACAGGGGTGAACACTGAAGCTTTCTTT. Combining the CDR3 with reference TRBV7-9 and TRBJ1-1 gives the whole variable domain DTGVSQNPRHKITKRGQNVTFRCDPISEHNRLYWYRQTLGQGPEFLTYFQNEAQLEKSRLLSDRFSAERPKGSFSTLEIQRTEQGDSAMYLCASSLGTGVNTEAFFGQGTRLTVV.

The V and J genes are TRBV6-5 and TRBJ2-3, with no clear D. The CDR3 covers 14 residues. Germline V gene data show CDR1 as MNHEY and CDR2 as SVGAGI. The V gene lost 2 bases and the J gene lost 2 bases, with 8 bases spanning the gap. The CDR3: CASSYREITDTQYF. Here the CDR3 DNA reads TGTGCCAGCAGTTACAGAGAGATCACAGATACGCAGTATTTT.

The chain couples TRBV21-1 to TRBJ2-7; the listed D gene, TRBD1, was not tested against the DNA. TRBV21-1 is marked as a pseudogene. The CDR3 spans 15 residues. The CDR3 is CASRFRDRETYEQYF. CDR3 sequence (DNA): TGTGCCAGCCGCTTCCGGGACAGAGAAACCTACGAGCAGTACTTC.

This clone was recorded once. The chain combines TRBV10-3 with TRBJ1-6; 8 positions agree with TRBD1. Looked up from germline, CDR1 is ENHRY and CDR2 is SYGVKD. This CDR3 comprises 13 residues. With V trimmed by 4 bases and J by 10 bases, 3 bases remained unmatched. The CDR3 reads CAISGRGLSPLHF. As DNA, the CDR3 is TGTGCCATCAGTGGCAGGGGGCTATCACCCCTCCACTTT.

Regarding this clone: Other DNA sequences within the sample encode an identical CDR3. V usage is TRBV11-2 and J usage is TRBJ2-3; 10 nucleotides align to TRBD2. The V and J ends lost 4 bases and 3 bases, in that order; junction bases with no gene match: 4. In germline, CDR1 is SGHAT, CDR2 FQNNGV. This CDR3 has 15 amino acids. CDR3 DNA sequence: TGTGCCAGCAGCTCCAGCGGGGGGGGGACAGATACGCAGTATTTT. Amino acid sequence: CASSSSGGGTDTQYF. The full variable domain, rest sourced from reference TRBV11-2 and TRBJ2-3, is EAGVAQSPRYKIIEKRQSVAFWCNPISGHATLYWYQQILGQGPKLLIQFQNNGVVDDSQLPKDRFSAERLKGVDSTLKIQPAKLEDSAVYLCASSSSGGGTDTQYFGPGTRLTVL.

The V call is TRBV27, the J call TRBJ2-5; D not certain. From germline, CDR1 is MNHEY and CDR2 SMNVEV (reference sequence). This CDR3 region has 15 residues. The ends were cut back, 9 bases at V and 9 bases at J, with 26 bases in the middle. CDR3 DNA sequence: TGTGCCAGGGGCCTCAAGACAATATCGAAAGCTTCCCAGTACTTC. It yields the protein CARGLKTISKASQYF.

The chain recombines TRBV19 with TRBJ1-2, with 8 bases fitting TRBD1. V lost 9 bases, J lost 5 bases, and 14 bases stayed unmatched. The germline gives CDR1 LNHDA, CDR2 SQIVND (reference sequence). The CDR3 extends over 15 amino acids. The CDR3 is CASHNEPTGVYGYTF. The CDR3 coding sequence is TGTGCCAGCCATAACGAACCGACAGGGGTATATGGCTACACCTTC.

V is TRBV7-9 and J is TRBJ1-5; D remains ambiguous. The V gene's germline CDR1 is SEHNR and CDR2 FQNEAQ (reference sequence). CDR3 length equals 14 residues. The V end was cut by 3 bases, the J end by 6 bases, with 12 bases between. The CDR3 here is CASSFGQEGQPQHF. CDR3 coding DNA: TGTGCCAGCAGCTTCGGGCAGGAGGGTCAGCCCCAGCATTTT. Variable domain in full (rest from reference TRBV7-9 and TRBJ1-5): DTGVSQNPRHKITKRGQNVTFRCDPISEHNRLYWYRQTLGQGPEFLTYFQNEAQLEKSRLLSDRFSAERPKGSFSTLEIQRTEQGDSAMYLCASSFGQEGQPQHFGDGTRLSIL.

CDR3 loop: CASSWGDSSYEQYF. The CDR3 coding sequence is TGCGCCAGCAGCTGGGGGGACAGCTCCTACGAGCAGTACTTC. J is TRBJ2-7 and V is TRBV5-1, with D perhaps TRBD1 (7 bases). Germline CDR1 and CDR2: SGHRS and YFSETQ. This CDR3 has 14 residues. V lost 3 bases and J 0 bases, leaving 10 bases between the germline ends.

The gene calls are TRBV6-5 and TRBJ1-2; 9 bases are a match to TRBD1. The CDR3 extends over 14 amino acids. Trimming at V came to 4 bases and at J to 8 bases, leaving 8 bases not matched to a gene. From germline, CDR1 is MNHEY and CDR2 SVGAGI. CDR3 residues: CASSSGQGNSGYTF. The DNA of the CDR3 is TGTGCCAGCAGTTCGGGACAGGGAAATTCGGGCTACACCTTC.